The 16 T cell receptor beta chains listed next were all sequenced from one sample in a study of human T cells and chemical hapten exposure. Via MiXCR, TCRdb re-called the RACE reads, giving one row per CDR3 protein. The sample carries about 140,000 distinct CDR3 sequences, roughly 12% recorded once. Time point in this sample: patch test 2, 6 weeks after DPC sensitization. Regarding treatment: therapeutic diphenylcyclopropenone sensitization with weekly scalp DPC. Material: whole blood, obtained in connection with sensitization to the hapten diphenylcyclopropenone (DPC). The receptors shown here come from a woman in her fifties or sixties with alopecia areata. Some clones in this sample may be carry-over from other donors' samples.

This chain uses TRBV29-1 with TRBJ2-7; D remains ambiguous. The CDR3 length is 12 residues. V was trimmed by 3 bases and J by 7 bases, leaving 13 bases between them. Germline values: CDR1 SQVTM, CDR2 ANQGSEA. The CDR3 region is CSVEVTRQEQYF. CDR3 bases: TGCAGCGTTGAGGTGACCCGGCAGGAGCAGTACTTC.

This clonotype was counted only a few times. The chain recombines TRBV5-1 with TRBJ2-1; possibly TRBD2 for D (7 bases). The CDR3 length is 11 residues. V gave up 6 bases and J gave up 9 bases, with 10 bases separating them. The V gene's germline CDR1 is SGHRS and CDR2 YFSETQ. The DNA of the CDR3 is TGCGCCAGCAAGGCGGGGGCTGAGCAGTTCTTC. This codes for CASKAGAEQFF.

There are a few counts of this clonotype. The chain is built from TRBV20-1 and TRBJ2-4; D might be TRBD1 or TRBD2, each matching 6 bases. V was trimmed by 8 bases and J by 6 bases, leaving 17 bases between them. Per the germline V gene, CDR1 is DFQATT and CDR2 is SNEGSKA (reference sequence). The CDR3 is 13 residues long. The CDR3 DNA is TGCAGTACCACACGGGGGCGCGGAAACATTCAGTACTTC. Its translation is CSTTRGRGNIQYF.

The sample holds a few counts of this clonotype. CDR3 nucleotide sequence: TGCAGTGCTAGAACGTCTACAGGGGACACTGAAGCTTTCTTT. Residues: CSARTSTGDTEAFF. The chain links TRBV20-1 to TRBJ1-1, with 7 positions matching TRBD1. The CDR3 runs 14 residues. The ends lost 2 bases at V and 3 bases at J; junction bases unmatched: 6. Looked up from germline, CDR1 is DFQATT and CDR2 is SNEGSKA (reference sequence).

This clonotype was seen many times. The chain uses TRBV29-1 and TRBJ1-1; D gene uncertain. This CDR3 has 15 residues. V was shortened by 1 base and J by 4 bases, with 16 bases between the two germline ends. CDR1 is SQVTM, CDR2 ANQGSEA, per germline. The DNA for the CDR3 is TGCAGCGTTGAAGGGGCCCTGACTAGGCCCACTGAAGCTTTCTTT. Translated, it gives CSVEGALTRPTEAFF.

The chain links TRBV5-1 to TRBJ2-7, with 7 bases identical to TRBD2. This CDR3 is 16 amino acids long. J was trimmed by 3 bases and V by 2 bases; bases with no gene match: 11. Germline V gene lookup returns CDR1 SGHRS and CDR2 YFSETQ. The CDR3, as DNA: TGCGCCAGCAGCTTCCAGGGTGTAGCTAGCGGCTACGAGCAGTACTTC. It codes for CASSFQGVASGYEQYF.

The chain joins TRBV29-1 to TRBJ2-1; 11 nucleotides match TRBD1. Germline CDR1 is SQVTM and CDR2 is ANQGSEA. CDR3 size: 13 residues. V trimming: 8 bases; J trimming: 7 bases; junction bases outside the gene matches: 7. CDR3 residues: CSIWTGGGNEQFF. CDR3 DNA sequence: TGCAGCATATGGACAGGGGGCGGGAATGAGCAGTTCTTC.

CDR3 protein: CASSIGDRSNSPLHF. In DNA, the CDR3 is TGTGCCAGCAGCATAGGGGACAGGAGTAATTCACCCCTCCACTTT. The genes are TRBV7-9 and TRBJ1-6; 8 bases are shared with TRBD1. J was trimmed by 6 bases and V by 5 bases; bases with no gene match: 6. Germline assignment: CDR1 SEHNR and CDR2 FQNEAQ (reference sequence). The CDR3 totals 15 residues.

As concerns this clonotype: Since a much larger clone is just one base distant, this may be a read error. The gene calls are TRBV3-1 and TRBJ2-7; D is possibly TRBD2 (5 bases). This CDR3 comprises 13 residues. Trimming left V 7 bases short and J 9 bases short, with 19 bases between. Germline V lookup: CDR1 LGHDT, CDR2 YNNKEL (reference sequence). For the CDR3, the DNA is TGTGCCAGCATGGAACTAGTGGGGTGGAGGCAGTACTTC. Its protein product is CASMELVGWRQYF.

The rearrangement joins TRBV28 to TRBJ1-1, with 9 bases that match TRBD1. Trimming removed 5 bases from V and 0 bases from J; junction bases left unmatched: 10. The CDR3 is made up of 17 amino acids. The V gene's germline CDR1 is MDHEN and CDR2 SYDVKM. The CDR3 region is CASSATGQGPLNTEAFF. The CDR3 DNA follows: TGTGCCAGCAGTGCCACGGGACAGGGTCCCTTGAACACTGAAGCTTTCTTT.

This clonotype was seen many times. The chain recombines TRBV13 with TRBJ1-1; D may be TRBD1 (6 bases). V lost 2 bases and J 0 bases, leaving 7 bases between the germline ends. This CDR3 is 14 amino acids long. Germline assignment: CDR1 PRHDT and CDR2 FYEKMQ (reference sequence). The CDR3 nucleotides are TGTGCCAGCAGCTTAAGGACAGTGAACACTGAAGCTTTCTTT. This codes for CASSLRTVNTEAFF.

Details on this clonotype: A read error may produce the germline difference seen at one junction end. The V call is TRBV29-1, the J call TRBJ2-3, with D perhaps assigned TRBD1 or TRBD2 (5 bases each). This CDR3 is 16 amino acids long. Germline values: CDR1 SQVTM, CDR2 ANQGSEA. CDR3 nucleotides: TGCAGCGTTGCCCCCCGGGGCCCCCTCAGCACGGATACGCAGTATTTT. Amino acids: CSVAPRGPLSTDTQYF.

This clonotype was counted only a few times. V gene TRBV19 combines with J gene TRBJ2-1, with TRBD2 identical over 9 bases. V was pared by 3 bases and J by 4 bases, with 7 bases of the junction left unmatched. Germline loops: CDR1 LNHDA, CDR2 SQIVND (reference sequence). This CDR3 has 16 residues. The CDR3 DNA follows: TGTGCCAGTAGTATCATTACTAGCGGGCTATACAATGAGCAGTTCTTC. This sequence encodes CASSIITSGLYNEQFF.

The J gene is TRBJ2-5, the V gene TRBV6-6, with TRBD2 matching over 9 bases. Unmatched junction bases numbered 8, after V lost 4 bases and J lost 5 bases. This CDR3 is 15 amino acids long. Germline values: CDR1 MNHNY, CDR2 SVGAGI (reference sequence). The CDR3 DNA reads TGTGCCAGCAGTTTGGTTAGGCGGGAGGGGGAGACCCAGTACTTC. It yields the protein CASSLVRREGETQYF.

The chain links TRBV7-9 to TRBJ1-2; D gene ambiguous. Trimming left V 1 base short and J 6 bases short, with 9 bases between. The V gene's germline CDR1 is SEHNR and CDR2 FQNEAQ (reference sequence). This CDR3 spans 13 amino acids. The DNA for the CDR3 is TGTGCCAGCAGCTTAGTTGGCTTTCATGGCTACACCTTC. Protein: CASSLVGFHGYTF.

This clonotype has a handful of counts. The rearrangement links TRBV20-1 to TRBJ2-2, with 8 bases lining up with TRBD2. CDR3 size: 18 residues. The V and J ends lost 6 bases and 1 base, in that order; junction bases with no gene match: 16. The germline V gene has CDR1 DFQATT and CDR2 SNEGSKA (reference sequence). The CDR3 coding sequence is TGCAGTGCCTCAGGTGTCCGAGCGGGAGTTCGGAACACCGGGGAGCTGTTTTTT. Its protein is CSASGVRAGVRNTGELFF.